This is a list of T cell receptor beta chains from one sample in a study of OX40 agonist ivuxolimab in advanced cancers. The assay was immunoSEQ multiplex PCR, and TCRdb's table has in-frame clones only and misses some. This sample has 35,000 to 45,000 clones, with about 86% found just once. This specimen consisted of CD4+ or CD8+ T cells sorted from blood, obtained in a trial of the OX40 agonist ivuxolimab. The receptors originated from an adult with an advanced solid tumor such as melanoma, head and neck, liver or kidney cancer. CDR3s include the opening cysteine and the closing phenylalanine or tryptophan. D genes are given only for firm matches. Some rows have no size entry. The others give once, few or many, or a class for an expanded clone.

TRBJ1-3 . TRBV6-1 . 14 TGTGCCAGCAGTGGGTACCAACAGGGAAACACCATATATTTT CASSGYQQGNTIYF
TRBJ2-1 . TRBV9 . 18 TGTGCCAGCAGCCTTCGACAAATCTACCCGGCCACCTACAATGAGCAGTTCTTC CASSLRQIYPATYNEQFF
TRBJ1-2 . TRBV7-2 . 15 TGTGCCAGCAGCTTAACAATGACAGCTCCCTATGGCTACACCTTC CASSLTMTAPYGYTF
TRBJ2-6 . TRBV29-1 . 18 TGCAGCGTTGAATTCTTCGGACGGGACGACTCTGGGGCCAACGTCCTGACTTTC CSVEFFGRDDSGANVLTF
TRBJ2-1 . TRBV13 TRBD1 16 TGTGCCAGCAGCCCCCCCGAGGGGGCACGTTTCAATGAGCAGTTCTTC CASSPPEGARFNEQFF
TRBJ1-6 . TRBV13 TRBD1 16 TGTGCCAGCAGCTGGAAGGACAGGGGTTATAATTCACCCCTCCACTTT CASSWKDRGYNSPLHF
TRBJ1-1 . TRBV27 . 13 TGTGCCAGCAGTTTCCGCAGCGACACTGAAGCTTTCTTT CASSFRSDTEAFF
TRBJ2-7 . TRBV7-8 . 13 TGTGCCAGCAGCTTACCGGGGGACGACGAGCAGTACTTC CASSLPGDDEQYF
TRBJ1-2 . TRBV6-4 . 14 TGTGCCAGCAGTTCCCTCGGGGGAGGCTATGGCTACACCTTC CASSSLGGGYGYTF
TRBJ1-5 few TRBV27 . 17 TGTGCCAGCAGTTTATCGTCAGGGGATTATAGCAATCAGCCCCAGCATTTT CASSLSSGDYSNQPQHF
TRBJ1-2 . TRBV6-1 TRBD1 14 TGTGCCAGCAGGCCGGGACAGACCAACTATGGCTACACCTTC CASRPGQTNYGYTF
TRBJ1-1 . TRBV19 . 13 TGTGCCAGTAGTACAGGGTTAATGACTGAAGCTTTCTTT CASSTGLMTEAFF
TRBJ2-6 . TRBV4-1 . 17 TGCGCCAGCAGCCAAGAACCGTCCCCCTCTGGGGCCAACGTCCTGACTTTC CASSQEPSPSGANVLTF